These 16 T cell receptor beta chains came from one sample sequenced in a study of blood T cells in healthy people across ages. PCR was performed a second time for roughly 7 to 11 cycles using a sample-barcoded 5' primer and a J-beta primer mix. TCRdb passed the 5' RACE reads through MiXCR, listing each CDR3 protein once. The sample has approximately 770,000 distinct CDR3 sequences, about 62% seen once. Sample: blood. The receptors originated from a young man in good health.

This clonotype has just a few counts. The chain combines TRBV12-3 or TRBV12-4 with TRBJ1-2; TRBD1 is a possible D gene (5 bases). V gave up 4 bases and J gave up 8 bases, with 11 bases separating them. The CDR3 has 12 amino acids. CDR3 nucleotide sequence: TGTGCCAGCAGTTCAGGGTTTCGGGGCTACACCTTC. Its protein product is CASSSGFRGYTF.

This clonotype was picked up a small number of times. CDR3 in amino acids: CASGGQYEQYF. The CDR3 bases are TGTGCCAGCGGAGGACAGTACGAGCAGTACTTC. This rearrangement joins TRBV6-6 to TRBJ2-4, with a possible D match to TRBD1 (6 bases). The DNA end favors TRBJ2-7, so the J call may be wrong. The CDR3 is 11 amino acids. Looked up from germline, CDR1 is MNHNY and CDR2 is SVGAGI (reference sequence).

The rearrangement uses TRBV20-1 and TRBJ2-1; a possible D gene is TRBD2 (6 bases). Germline CDR1 is DFQATT and CDR2 is SNEGSKA (reference sequence). The CDR3 totals 14 residues. Trimming took off 3 bases at V and 5 bases at J, with 14 bases between the two ends. CDR3 nucleotides: TGCAGTGCTAGGGACCGGGACTTCCACAATGAGCAGTTCTTC. As protein: CSARDRDFHNEQFF.

CDR3 DNA: TGTGCCATCAGTGAAGGAAGACTAGCGGGAGAGACAGATACGCAGTATTTT. Translated: CAISEGRLAGETDTQYF. The rearrangement joins TRBV10-3 to TRBJ2-3; 12 bases align to TRBD2. V was pared by 3 bases and J by 3 bases, with 7 bases of the junction left unmatched. The CDR3 totals 17 residues. Germline CDR1 and CDR2: ENHRY and SYGVKD.

The chain links TRBV4-2 to TRBJ2-3; D is perhaps TRBD2 (5 bases). Trimming removed 4 bases at V and 4 bases at J, with 18 bases between. This CDR3 has 16 amino acids. Germline CDR1 reads LGHNA; CDR2 reads YNFKEQ. The DNA for the CDR3 is TGTGCCAGCAGCCCCTTTAACGTGGGAGTGCCAGATACGCAGTATTTT. It codes for CASSPFNVGVPDTQYF.

CDR3 amino acids: CSARALFLPRGQETQYF. The CDR3, as DNA: TGCAGTGCTAGAGCCCTTTTCCTTCCGAGGGGCCAAGAGACCCAGTACTTC. V usage is TRBV20-1 and J usage is TRBJ2-6, with D perhaps matching TRBD1 or TRBD2 (5 bases each). TRBJ2-5 explains the end of the DNA better; the J call may be wrong. CDR1 DFQATT and CDR2 SNEGSKA come from the germline V gene (reference sequence). This CDR3 spans 17 amino acids.

This clonotype was detected a few times. This chain links TRBV9 with TRBJ2-2; D gene ambiguous. There are 12 residues in the CDR3. V was clipped by 4 bases and J by 7 bases, with 8 bases between them. Germline CDR1 reads SGDLS; CDR2 reads YYNGEE. CDR3 residues: CASSPVLGELFF. The CDR3 region has the DNA TGTGCCAGCAGCCCAGTTCTCGGGGAGCTGTTTTTT.

The V gene is TRBV6-2 or TRBV6-3, the J gene TRBJ1-2, with TRBD1 matching over 7 bases. Germline trimming cut 7 bases from V and 4 bases from J; bases unmatched to any gene: 6. Looked up from germline, CDR1 is MNHEY and CDR2 is SVGEGT. The CDR3 is made up of 13 amino acids. For the CDR3, the DNA is TGTGCCAGCACCCCACAGGGGACCTATGGCTACACCTTC. It encodes CASTPQGTYGYTF.

The chain recombines TRBV6-2 or TRBV6-3 with TRBJ2-6; no definite D call. The CDR3 extends over 11 amino acids. V lost 4 bases to trimming and J lost 8 bases, with 3 bases between them. Germline CDR1 MNHEY, CDR2 SVGEGT. The CDR3 DNA reads TGTGCCAGCAGTTGGACCAACGTCCTGACTTTC. This encodes CASSWTNVLTF.

As concerns this clonotype: A read error is possible here, since a much larger clone lies one base away. V gene TRBV7-2 combines with J gene TRBJ2-3; the D gene is possibly TRBD2 (5 bases). This CDR3 contains 13 residues. CDR1 is SGHTA, CDR2 FQGNSA, per germline. The V end lost 11 bases, the J end lost 5 bases, and 17 bases lay between the germline ends. DNA for the CDR3: TGTGCCCGCCGGGGAAGCGTAGGAGATACGCAGTATTTT. Its protein is CARRGSVGDTQYF.

This chain connects TRBV20-1 to TRBJ2-7; D possibly corresponds to TRBD2 (6 bases). The germline V gene encodes CDR1 DFQATT and CDR2 SNEGSKA (reference sequence). Between the trimmed V and J ends, which lost 6 bases and 2 bases, there was a span of 14 bases. This CDR3 contains 13 residues. The CDR3 nucleotides are TGCAGTGCCGGGTCGGGGGTCCCCTACGAGCAGTACTTC. As protein: CSAGSGVPYEQYF.

The genes are TRBV7-2 and TRBJ2-1; D ambiguous. The germline CDR1 and CDR2 sequences are SGHTA and FQGNSA. V shed 5 bases and J shed 2 bases, with 10 bases lying between them. The CDR3 consists of 14 residues. DNA for the CDR3: TGTGCCAGCAGCCCGTATCTTGCCTACAATGAGCAGTTCTTC. This translates into CASSPYLAYNEQFF.

This clonotype showed up just a few times. The rearrangement joins TRBV20-1 to TRBJ1-5; a weak D match, TRBD1 (6 bases). The CDR3 spans 14 residues. Trimming left V 2 bases short and J 7 bases short, with 15 bases between. From germline, CDR1 is DFQATT and CDR2 SNEGSKA (reference sequence). CDR3 amino acids: CSARMPTGAQPQHF. CDR3 DNA: TGCAGTGCTAGAATGCCGACAGGCGCCCAGCCCCAGCATTTT.

The chain recombines TRBV9 with TRBJ2-3, with 10 bases matching TRBD2. Per germline, CDR1 SGDLS and CDR2 YYNGEE. V was clipped by 0 bases and J by 6 bases; unmatched bases: 4. The CDR3 totals 15 residues. The CDR3 DNA reads TGTGCCAGCAGCGTAGGCCTAGCGGGAGCTGATACGCAGTATTTT. Translated: CASSVGLAGADTQYF.

This clonotype has a handful of counts. V and J are TRBV29-1 and TRBJ2-5, with a weak D call TRBD1 (6 bases). This CDR3 spans 12 amino acids. Germline lookup yields CDR1 SQVTM and CDR2 ANQGSEA. V was trimmed by 4 bases and J by 4 bases, leaving 10 bases between them. The CDR3: CSVVLGGETQYF. The CDR3 nucleotides are TGCAGCGTTGTTCTAGGGGGAGAGACCCAGTACTTC.

The genes are TRBV7-9 and TRBJ1-1; the D gene is possibly TRBD1 (5 bases). V lost 5 bases and J 1 base, leaving 14 bases between the germline ends. The CDR3 totals 15 residues. The germline gives CDR1 SEHNR, CDR2 FQNEAQ (reference sequence). The CDR3 DNA is TGTGCCAGCAGCCCCCAGGGTGGTTGGAACACTGAAGCTTTCTTT. This encodes CASSPQGGWNTEAFF.